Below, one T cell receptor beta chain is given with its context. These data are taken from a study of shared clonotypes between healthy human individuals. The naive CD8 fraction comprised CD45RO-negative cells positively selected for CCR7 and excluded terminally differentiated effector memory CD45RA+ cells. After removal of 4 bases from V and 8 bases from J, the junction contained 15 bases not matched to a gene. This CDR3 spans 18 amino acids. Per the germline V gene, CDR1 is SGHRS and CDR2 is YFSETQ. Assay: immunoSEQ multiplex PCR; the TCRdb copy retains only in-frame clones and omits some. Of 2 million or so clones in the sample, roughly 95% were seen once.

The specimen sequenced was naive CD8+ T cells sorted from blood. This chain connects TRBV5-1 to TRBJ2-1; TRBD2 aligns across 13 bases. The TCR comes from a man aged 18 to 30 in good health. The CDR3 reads CASSLRLAGGSFVDEQFF. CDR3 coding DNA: TGCGCCAGCAGCCTACGACTAGCGGGGGGATCCTTCGTTGATGAGCAGTTCTTC.